This TCR beta chain was captured by sequencing in a study of Ad26.COV2.S vaccination and SARS-CoV-2 variants. Study results and caveats: Once vaccination had occurred, spike-specific CD8+ and CD4+ T cell responses reportedly showed substantial breadth.

Here immunoSEQ multiplex PCR was the method, and the copy in TCRdb shows in-frame clones only, minus some. The sample contains more than 400,000 clones, 92% of which appear only once. The treatment denotes: 19 received Ad26.COV2.S at low or high dose, single or two shots; 5 received placebo; per-sample allocation not given. At day 63 after the first vaccine or placebo injection, samples were drawn. This clone was seen once. Its antigen remains unknown. The CDR3 is 17 residues long. The sequence was obtained from a person aged 18-65 years who received the Ad26.COV2.S COVID-19 vaccine or a placebo. This chain links TRBV21-1 with TRBJ2-2; the DNA was not compared with TRBD1, the D call given in the table. TRBV21-1 is a listed pseudogene. The sequenced sample was peripheral blood, obtained in a trial of Ad26.COV2.S vaccine versus placebo. CDR3 in DNA: TGTGCCAGCAGCAAAGTTCCCCAGGGAAGTAACACCGGGGAGCTGTTTTTT. Residues: CASSKVPQGSNTGELFF.